This TCR beta chain was sequenced during a study of shared clonotypes between healthy human individuals. Repertoires were generated with immunoSEQ multiplex PCR, while TCRdb's copy carries only in-frame clones and drops some. The data contain about 110,000 clones, around 68% of them singletons. The CDR3 loop spans 20 amino acids. Per germline, CDR1 MNHEY and CDR2 SMNVEV (reference sequence). Germline trimming cut 3 bases from V and 2 bases from J; bases unmatched to any gene: 20. The sample comprised memory CD8+ T cells sorted from blood. Subset indicated: CD45RO+ cells pooled with CCR7-negative TemRA cells. The V call is TRBV27, the J call TRBJ2-7; 9 nucleotides match TRBD1. This clonotype was obtained from a woman aged 25 to 39 in good health. The CDR3 region is CASSLRPLVYPGQGPYEQYF. The DNA of the CDR3 is TGTGCCAGCAGTTTGAGACCACTCGTCTACCCGGGACAGGGTCCCTACGAGCAGTACTTC.